This entry lists 20 T cell receptor beta chains sequenced from one sample in a study of CD8 T cells in ankylosing spondylitis. A single record per CDR3 protein comes from TCRdb applying MiXCR to the 5' RACE reads. The sample shows 200,000 to 250,000 distinct CDR3 sequences, about 11% of them seen only once. Sequencing used blood, either unsorted or a sorted T cell fraction (not recorded which). The receptors were gathered from a male donor with ankylosing spondylitis or in good health (not recorded which).

This sequence joins TRBV5-1 and TRBJ2-7; TRBD2 agrees at 13 bases. The trim removed 4 bases at V and 2 bases at J, leaving 6 bases unmatched. Looked up from germline, CDR1 is SGHRS and CDR2 is YFSETQ. This CDR3 has 16 residues. The CDR3 protein is CASSPRGTSGTYEQYF. In DNA form, the CDR3 reads TGCGCCAGCAGCCCACGCGGGACTAGCGGGACCTACGAGCAGTACTTC.

This clonotype was counted many times. J is TRBJ2-6 and V is TRBV6-1; 9 nucleotides agree with TRBD1. The CDR3 runs to 16 residues. J gave up 0 bases and V 6 bases, and 3 bases lay outside the gene matches. From germline, CDR1 is MNHNS and CDR2 SASEGT. CDR3: CASRPQGASGANVLTF. DNA of the CDR3: TGTGCCAGCAGACCACAGGGGGCCTCTGGGGCCAACGTCCTGACTTTC.

This clonotype was found many times. DNA for the CDR3: TGTGCCAGCAGTGAACGTGATCCGAGCTCCTATAATTCACCCCTCCACTTT. This codes for CASSERDPSSYNSPLHF. The chain combines TRBV2 with TRBJ1-6; D gene uncertain. The V gene's germline CDR1 is SNHLY and CDR2 FYNNEI. This CDR3 is built from 17 residues. V lost 2 bases and J lost 0, with 11 bases in between. Based on the CDR3 plus reference TRBV2 and TRBJ1-6, the full variable domain is EPEVTQTPSHQVTQMGQEVILRCVPISNHLYFYWYRQILGQKVEFLVSFYNNEISEKSEIFDDQFSVERPDGSNFTLKIRSTKLEDSAMYFCASSERDPSSYNSPLHFGNGTRLTVT.

This clonotype was seen a single time. Possible read error: a much larger clone is one base away. V usage is TRBV7-2 and J usage is TRBJ1-5; D unresolved. The CDR3 extends over 13 amino acids. Germline assignment: CDR1 SGHTA and CDR2 FQGNSA. The CDR3 here is CVSSLVKDQPQHF. In DNA form, the CDR3 reads TGTGTCAGCAGCTTAGTCAAAGATCAGCCCCAGCATTTT.

This clonotype was found many times. The chain recombines TRBV5-1 with TRBJ1-1, with D tentatively TRBD1 (6 bases). The CDR3 runs to 17 residues. Germline CDR1 SGHRS, CDR2 YFSETQ. With 0 bases removed from V and 0 bases from J, the gap between germline ends came to 15 bases. The CDR3 DNA reads as TGCGCCAGCAGCTTGGGGTCGGGACAAATAATGAACACTGAAGCTTTCTTT. Protein: CASSLGSGQIMNTEAFF.

This clonotype was seen a handful of times. The chain is built from TRBV11-2 and TRBJ2-3, with 14 bases that match TRBD2. The V segment lost 5 bases and the J segment 4 bases; nucleotides outside the gene matches: 14. The CDR3 is 19 residues long. Germline V CDR1 and CDR2: SGHAT, FQNNGV. CDR3 nucleotide sequence: TGTGCCAGCAGCCTTACTACCGGGACTAGCGGGAGTAGGGCAGATACGCAGTATTTT. Its protein is CASSLTTGTSGSRADTQYF.

This clonotype has only a few counts. V is TRBV7-9 and J is TRBJ2-1, with a tentative D call TRBD2 (5 bases). Trimming stripped 2 bases from V and 4 bases from J, with 12 bases between. Germline CDR1 SEHNR, CDR2 FQNEAQ (reference sequence). The CDR3 totals 15 residues. As DNA, the CDR3 is TGTGCCAGCAGCTTAACGGGGTCCGAATACAATGAGCAGTTCTTC. This codes for CASSLTGSEYNEQFF.

This clonotype was counted at least ten times. The genes are TRBV12-3 or TRBV12-4 and TRBJ1-5; a possible D gene is TRBD1 (5 bases). CDR3 length equals 15 residues. V lost 1 base and J lost 3, with 10 bases in between. The CDR3 nucleotides are TGTGCCAGCAGTTTAGGAGGGGTTGACAATCAGCCCCAGCATTTT. Amino acids: CASSLGGVDNQPQHF.

In its sample, this clonotype was seen a few times. CDR3 protein: CASSLAGPETWPQHF. The CDR3 DNA is TGTGCCAGCAGCTTAGCAGGGCCAGAAACGTGGCCCCAGCATTTT. V gene TRBV7-2 combines with J gene TRBJ1-5, with unresolved D. CDR3 length: 15 amino acids. V lost 0 bases and J 9 bases, leaving 15 bases between the germline ends. Looked up from germline, CDR1 is SGHTA and CDR2 is FQGNSA. The full variable domain, with the rest looked up from reference TRBV7-2 and TRBJ1-5, is GAGVSQSPSNKVTEKGKDVELRCDPISGHTALYWYRQSLGQGLEFLIYFQGNSAPDKSGLPSDRFSAERTGGSVSTLTIQRTQQEDSAVYLCASSLAGPETWPQHFGDGTRLSIL.

This clonotype has ten or more counts. This rearrangement joins TRBV5-1 to TRBJ2-3, with 11 bases lining up with TRBD1. CDR1 SGHRS and CDR2 YFSETQ come from the germline V gene. Trimming at V came to 6 bases and at J to 1 base, leaving 13 bases not matched to a gene. This CDR3 has 18 amino acids. CDR3 nucleotides: TGCGCCAGCACCAGAGGGACAGGGGGTCCCCCCCGCACAGATACGCAGTATTTT. It codes for CASTRGTGGPPRTDTQYF. Full variable domain (remainder filled in from reference TRBV5-1 and TRBJ2-3): KAGVTQTPRYLIKTRGQQVTLSCSPISGHRSVSWYQQTPGQGLQFLFEYFSETQRNKGNFPGRFSGRQFSNSRSEMNVSTLELGDSALYLCASTRGTGGPPRTDTQYFGPGTRLTVL.

This clonotype has ten or more counts. V is TRBV20-1 and J is TRBJ1-1, with 7 bases lining up with TRBD1. Looked up from germline, CDR1 is DFQATT and CDR2 is SNEGSKA (reference sequence). CDR3 length: 12 amino acids. V lost 5 bases, J lost 3 bases, and 3 bases stayed unmatched. CDR3 residues: CSADDRDTEAFF. The CDR3 DNA is TGCAGTGCTGACGACAGGGACACTGAAGCTTTCTTT.

This clonotype was counted at least ten times. The J gene is TRBJ1-2, the V gene TRBV10-3; no reliable D call. The CDR3 has 12 residues. The V and J ends lost 8 bases and 4 bases respectively, with 11 bases between them. Looked up from germline, CDR1 is ENHRY and CDR2 is SYGVKD. CDR3 region: CAIARDPYGYTF. CDR3 in DNA: TGTGCCATCGCGAGGGATCCCTATGGCTACACCTTC.

This clonotype came up many times. The chain combines TRBV20-1 with TRBJ1-1, with D uncertain. Germline CDR1 and CDR2: DFQATT and SNEGSKA (reference sequence). The CDR3 loop spans 12 amino acids. V was cut by 2 bases and J by 4 bases, with 8 bases left in between. The CDR3 reads CSARRLGTEAFF. The CDR3 DNA follows: TGCAGTGCTAGACGCCTGGGCACTGAAGCTTTCTTT.

This clonotype appeared many times. V gene TRBV12-3 or TRBV12-4 combines with J gene TRBJ2-5, with TRBD2 as a possible D gene (5 bases). V was pared by 6 bases and J by 4 bases, with 15 bases between. The CDR3 consists of 14 residues. As DNA, the CDR3 is TGTGCCAGCAGCCCGGGCCACGAGGGAGAGACCCAGTACTTC. As protein: CASSPGHEGETQYF.

This clonotype was found many times. CDR3 sequence reads: CASSQGRFSYNEQFF. The CDR3 nucleotides are TGTGCCAGCAGCCAGGGTCGATTTTCCTACAATGAGCAGTTCTTC. The chain links TRBV14 to TRBJ2-1; no clear D. This CDR3 region has 15 residues. Germline V gene data show CDR1 as SGHDN and CDR2 as FVKESK. V dropped 3 bases and J dropped 1 base, with 10 bases sitting between them.

This clonotype was recorded a few times. J is TRBJ2-7 and V is TRBV30, with TRBD1 identical over 7 bases. This CDR3 is 17 amino acids long. The junction had 17 bases not matched to a gene; V was cut back by 0 bases and J by 6 bases. Germline V gene sequence: CDR1 GTSNPN, CDR2 SVGIG (reference sequence). CDR3 region: CAWSVPRQGGALGEQYF. The CDR3 region has the DNA TGTGCCTGGAGTGTACCCCGACAGGGTGGGGCACTGGGCGAGCAGTACTTC. The complete variable domain, with remaining parts taken from reference TRBV30 and TRBJ2-7, reads SQTIHQWPATLVQPVGSPLSLECTVEGTSNPNLYWYRQAAGRGLQLLFYSVGIGQISSEVPQNLSASRPQDRQFILSSKKLLLSDSGFYLCAWSVPRQGGALGEQYFGPGTRLTVT.

This clonotype was detected only a few times. The rearrangement joins TRBV20-1 to TRBJ2-7; D is ambiguous. This CDR3 contains 11 residues. Germline V gives CDR1 DFQATT, CDR2 SNEGSKA (reference sequence). The ends were cut back, 6 bases at V and 2 bases at J, with 8 bases in the middle. The chain's CDR3 is CSAGRTYEQYF. CDR3 nucleotide sequence: TGCAGTGCAGGACGGACCTACGAGCAGTACTTC.

This clonotype was observed many times. The chain joins TRBV5-1 to TRBJ1-2, with D hard to call. CDR1 is SGHRS and CDR2 is YFSETQ in the germline V gene. Trimming removed 0 bases from V and 3 bases from J, with 6 bases in between. There are 13 residues in the CDR3. CDR3 sequence (DNA): TGCGCCAGCAGCTTGGACTTTGACTATGGCTACACCTTC. It translates to CASSLDFDYGYTF.

This clonotype was seen repeatedly, ten times or more. The chain links TRBV21-1 to TRBJ1-2. TRBV21-1 is listed as a pseudogene. The CDR3 is made up of 15 amino acids. CDR3 DNA: TGTGCCAGCAGCAAAGGGGAGAAGACGGTCTATGGCTACACCTTC. Its translation is CASSKGEKTVYGYTF.

There are many counts of this clonotype. The gene calls are TRBV5-1 and TRBJ2-3; no definite D call. V lost 2 bases and J lost 0, with 7 bases in between. Germline V gene lookup returns CDR1 SGHRS and CDR2 YFSETQ. The CDR3 has 14 residues. The CDR3 spells CASSFTSSTDTQYF. The CDR3 DNA is TGCGCCAGCAGCTTTACGTCTAGCACAGATACGCAGTATTTT.